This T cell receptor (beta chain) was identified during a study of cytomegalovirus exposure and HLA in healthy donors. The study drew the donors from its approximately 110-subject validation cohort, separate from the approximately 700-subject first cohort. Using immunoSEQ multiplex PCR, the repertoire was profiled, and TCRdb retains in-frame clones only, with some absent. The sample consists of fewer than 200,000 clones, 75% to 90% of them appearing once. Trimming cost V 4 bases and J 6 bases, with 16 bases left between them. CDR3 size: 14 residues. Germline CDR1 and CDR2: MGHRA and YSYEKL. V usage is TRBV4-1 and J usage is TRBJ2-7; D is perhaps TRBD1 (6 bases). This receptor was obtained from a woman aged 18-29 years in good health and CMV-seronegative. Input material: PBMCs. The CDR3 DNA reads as TGCGCCAGCAGCCTCACCATAACAGGGCCCGAGCAGTACTTC. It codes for CASSLTITGPEQYF.